The next 17 T cell receptor beta chains were all read from a single sample in a study of blood T cell repertoires in COVID-19. Sequencing used immunoSEQ multiplex PCR; TCRdb keeps in-frame clones, though not all of them. This table holds roughly 330,000 clones, over 75% found once. Sequencing was performed on PBMCs or T cells enriched from blood (not recorded which). Receptors were obtained from a woman aged 25 to 39 who had recovered from COVID-19.

This clone was counted a few times. The chain links TRBV19 to TRBJ1-1; possibly TRBD1 for D (5 bases). The CDR3 loop spans 13 amino acids. Germline CDR1 is LNHDA and CDR2 is SQIVND (reference sequence). The ends were cut back, 9 bases at V and 0 bases at J, with 11 bases in the middle. CDR3 sequence (DNA): TGTGCCAGCGCCGCGACAGTGAACACTGAAGCTTTCTTT. Translation gives CASAATVNTEAFF.

This chain joins TRBV2 and TRBJ1-4; tentative D call: TRBD1 (5 bases). The CDR3 has 17 amino acids. Trimming stripped 3 bases from V and 0 bases from J, with 14 bases between. Germline assignment: CDR1 SNHLY and CDR2 FYNNEI. CDR3 sequence reads: CASSDDRGSATNEKLFF. The CDR3 DNA follows: TGTGCCAGCAGTGATGATAGGGGTTCAGCAACTAATGAAAAACTGTTTTTT.

This clone was picked up a small number of times. Other DNA sequences within the sample encode an identical CDR3. The genes are TRBV5-1 and TRBJ1-2; D remains ambiguous. Germline V gene lookup returns CDR1 SGHRS and CDR2 YFSETQ. The CDR3 loop spans 13 amino acids. Trimming took off 0 bases at V and 2 bases at J, with 5 bases between the two ends. The CDR3 region is CASSLGQNYGYTF. DNA of the CDR3: TGCGCCAGCAGCTTGGGGCAGAACTATGGCTACACCTTC.

The CDR3 loop reads CASSPTGELSGANVLTF. The CDR3, as DNA: TGTGCCAGCTCACCAACAGGGGAGTTATCTGGGGCCAACGTCCTGACTTTC. The chain employs TRBV18 and TRBJ2-6; the match to TRBD1 covers 7 bases. From germline, CDR1 is KGHSH and CDR2 LQKENI. J gave up 1 base and V 2 bases, and 5 bases lay outside the gene matches. This CDR3 region has 17 residues.

The chain joins TRBV21-1 to TRBJ2-7; the D call of TRBD1 is as the table states it, not checked on the DNA. TRBV21-1 represents a pseudogene. The CDR3 length is 17 residues. CDR3: CASSGDRGYPTFYEQYF. The CDR3 bases are TGTGCCAGCAGCGGGGACAGGGGGTACCCCACTTTCTACGAGCAGTACTTC.

The rearrangement joins TRBV19 to TRBJ1-1; D remains unclear. Germline CDR1 and CDR2: LNHDA and SQIVND (reference sequence). V shed 2 bases and J shed 4 bases, with 17 bases lying between them. This CDR3 contains 16 residues. The CDR3 sequence is CASSIPGPGLGTEAFF. CDR3 nucleotides: TGTGCCAGTAGTATACCCGGTCCGGGGTTGGGCACTGAAGCTTTCTTT.

This clone was picked up a small number of times. The rearrangement joins TRBV4-1 to TRBJ2-1, with TRBD1 matching 11 bases. The V and J ends lost 4 bases and 3 bases, in that order; junction bases with no gene match: 5. This CDR3 region has 16 residues. Germline V gene data show CDR1 as MGHRA and CDR2 as YSYEKL. The CDR3 DNA sequence: TGCGCCAGCAGCCCCCGGACAGGGGGCATCTACAATGAGCAGTTCTTC. It yields the protein CASSPRTGGIYNEQFF.

The chain carries TRBV28 and TRBJ2-4, with TRBD1 identical over 7 bases. This CDR3 has 14 amino acids. After removal of 5 bases from V and 6 bases from J, the junction contained 7 bases not matched to a gene. CDR1 is MDHEN and CDR2 is SYDVKM in the germline V gene. CDR3 nucleotide sequence: TGTGCCAGCAGTACCTCGGACAGGAGAAACATTCAGTACTTC. Its translation: CASSTSDRRNIQYF. The variable domain in full, with the rest retrieved from reference TRBV28 and TRBJ2-4, is DVKVTQSSRYLVKRTGEKVFLECVQDMDHENMFWYRQDPGLGLRLIYFSYDVKMKEKGDIPEGYSVSREKKERFSLILESASTNQTSMYLCASSTSDRRNIQYFGAGTRLSVL.

This chain uses TRBV7-8 with TRBJ2-6, with D unclear. The CDR3 covers 16 residues. Per the germline V gene, CDR1 is SGHVS and CDR2 is FQNEAQ. V was clipped by 0 bases and J by 0 bases, with 6 bases between them. DNA for the CDR3: TGTGCCAGCAGCTTAGCCGTATTCTCTGGGGCCAACGTCCTGACTTTC. Amino acid sequence: CASSLAVFSGANVLTF.

The V call is TRBV5-4, the J call TRBJ1-2, with TRBD1 matching 8 bases. V shed 0 bases, J shed 4 bases, and the junction held 5 bases outside the gene matches. The CDR3 is 15 amino acids. CDR1 and CDR2 from the germline V gene are SGHNT and YYREEE (reference sequence). CDR3 DNA: TGTGCCAGCAGCTTGGATCAGGGGGCCCGCTATGGCTACACCTTC. Its protein product is CASSLDQGARYGYTF.

This clone was seen just once. This chain uses TRBV7-2 with TRBJ2-3, with D perhaps matching TRBD2 (6 bases). This CDR3 has 16 residues. V lost 4 bases to trimming and J lost 0 bases, with 14 bases between them. Germline CDR1 and CDR2: SGHTA and FQGNSA. CDR3 protein: CASSWRAGSSTDTQYF. The CDR3 nucleotides read TGTGCCAGCAGCTGGCGGGCGGGGTCTAGCACAGATACGCAGTATTTT. Full variable domain (remainder filled in from reference TRBV7-2 and TRBJ2-3): GAGVSQSPSNKVTEKGKDVELRCDPISGHTALYWYRQSLGQGLEFLIYFQGNSAPDKSGLPSDRFSAERTGGSVSTLTIQRTQQEDSAVYLCASSWRAGSSTDTQYFGPGTRLTVL.

The V call is TRBV12-3 or TRBV12-4, the J call TRBJ2-5; tentatively, D is TRBD1 (6 bases). This CDR3 is built from 13 residues. The germline V and J ends were trimmed by 6 bases and 5 bases, with 13 bases remaining between them. Here the CDR3 reads CASSAGVRETQYF. The CDR3 region has the DNA TGTGCCAGCAGCGCAGGGGTTCGGGAGACCCAGTACTTC.

The chain links TRBV28 to TRBJ1-3; D is possibly TRBD1 (6 bases). CDR3 length equals 16 residues. Between the trimmed V and J ends, which lost 6 bases and 4 bases, there was a span of 19 bases. Germline CDR1 is MDHEN and CDR2 is SYDVKM. CDR3 nucleotides: TGTGCCAGCAGCCCCCTAGGGGGTCTCCGGGGAAACACCATATATTTT. This codes for CASSPLGGLRGNTIYF. Full variable domain (rest looked up from reference TRBV28 and TRBJ1-3): DVKVTQSSRYLVKRTGEKVFLECVQDMDHENMFWYRQDPGLGLRLIYFSYDVKMKEKGDIPEGYSVSREKKERFSLILESASTNQTSMYLCASSPLGGLRGNTIYFGEGSWLTVV.

The chain carries TRBV5-1 and TRBJ2-7; 7 bases agree with TRBD1. Germline loops: CDR1 SGHRS, CDR2 YFSETQ. The CDR3 spans 14 residues. After removal of 4 bases from V and 4 bases from J, the junction contained 8 bases not matched to a gene. The CDR3 here is CASSTQQGRYEQYF. CDR3 DNA sequence: TGCGCCAGCAGCACACAACAGGGGAGATACGAGCAGTACTTC.

This chain connects TRBV5-5 to TRBJ2-2; D is perhaps TRBD1 (6 bases). Germline values: CDR1 SGHKS, CDR2 YYEKEE (reference sequence). The CDR3 spans 16 residues. V was pared by 0 bases and J by 3 bases, with 12 bases between. The CDR3 sequence is CASSLGWGPDTGELFF. Here the CDR3 DNA reads TGTGCCAGCAGCTTGGGTTGGGGGCCGGACACCGGGGAGCTGTTTTTT.

This clone appeared a few times. The rearrangement links TRBV5-4 to TRBJ2-6, with 8 bases that match TRBD1. CDR1 is SGHNT, CDR2 YYREEE, per germline (reference sequence). This CDR3 has 16 amino acids. The V gene end was trimmed by 4 bases and the J gene end by 4 bases; junction bases not matched to a gene: 7. Here the CDR3 reads CASSAGQGAGANVLTF. As DNA, the CDR3 is TGTGCCAGCAGCGCAGGACAGGGCGCCGGGGCCAACGTCCTGACTTTC.

The rearrangement joins TRBV10-2 to TRBJ1-1; D is unclear. The germline V gene has CDR1 WSHSY and CDR2 SAAADI. Between the trimmed V and J ends, which lost 6 bases and 2 bases, there was a span of 7 bases. This CDR3 has 12 amino acids. CDR3 bases: TGCGCCAGCAGGGACTTCAACACTGAAGCTTTCTTT. It translates to CASRDFNTEAFF.